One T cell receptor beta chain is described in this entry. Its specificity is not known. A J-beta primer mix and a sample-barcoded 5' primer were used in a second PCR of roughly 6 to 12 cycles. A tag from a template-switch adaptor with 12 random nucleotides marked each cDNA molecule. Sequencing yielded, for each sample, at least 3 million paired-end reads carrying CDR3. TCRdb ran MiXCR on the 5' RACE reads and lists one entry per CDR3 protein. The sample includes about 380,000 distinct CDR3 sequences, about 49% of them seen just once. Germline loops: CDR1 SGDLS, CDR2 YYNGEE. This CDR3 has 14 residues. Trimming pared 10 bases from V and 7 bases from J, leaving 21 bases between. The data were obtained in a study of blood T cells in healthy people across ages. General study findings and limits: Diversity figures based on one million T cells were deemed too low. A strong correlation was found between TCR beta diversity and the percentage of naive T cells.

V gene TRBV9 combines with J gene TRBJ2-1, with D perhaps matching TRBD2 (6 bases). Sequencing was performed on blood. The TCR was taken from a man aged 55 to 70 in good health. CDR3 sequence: CAGTPGLLLNEQFF. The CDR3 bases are TGTGCCGGCACCCCGGGACTCCTCCTTAATGAGCAGTTCTTC.